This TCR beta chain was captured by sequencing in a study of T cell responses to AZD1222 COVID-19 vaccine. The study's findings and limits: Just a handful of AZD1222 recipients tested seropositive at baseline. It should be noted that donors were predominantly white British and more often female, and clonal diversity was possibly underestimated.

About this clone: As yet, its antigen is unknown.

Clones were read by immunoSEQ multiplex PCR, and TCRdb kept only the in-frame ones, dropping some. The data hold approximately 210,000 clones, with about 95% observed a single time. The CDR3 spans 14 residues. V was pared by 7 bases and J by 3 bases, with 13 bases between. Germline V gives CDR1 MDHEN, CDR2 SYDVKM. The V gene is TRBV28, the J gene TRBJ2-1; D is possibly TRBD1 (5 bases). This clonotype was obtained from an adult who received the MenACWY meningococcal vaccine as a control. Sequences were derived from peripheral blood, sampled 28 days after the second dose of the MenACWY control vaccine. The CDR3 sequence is CASTLGASYNEQFF. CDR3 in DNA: TGTGCCAGCACTCTTGGGGCTAGCTACAATGAGCAGTTCTTC.